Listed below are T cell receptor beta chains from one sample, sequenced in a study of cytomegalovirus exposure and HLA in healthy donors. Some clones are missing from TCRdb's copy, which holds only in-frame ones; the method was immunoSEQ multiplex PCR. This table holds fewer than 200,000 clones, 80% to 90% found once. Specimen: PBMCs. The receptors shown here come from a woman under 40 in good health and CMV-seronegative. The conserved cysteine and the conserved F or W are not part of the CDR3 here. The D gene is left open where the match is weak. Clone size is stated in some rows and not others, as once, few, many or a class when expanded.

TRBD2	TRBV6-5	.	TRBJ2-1	ASSYSISGGPSEQF
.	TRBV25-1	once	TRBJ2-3	ASSTRVSTDTQY
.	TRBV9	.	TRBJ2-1	ASSALGGQIYNEQF
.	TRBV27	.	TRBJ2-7	ASSTLKEGSYEQY
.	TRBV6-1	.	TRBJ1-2	ASSEGVYGYT
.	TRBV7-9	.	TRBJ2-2	ASSQTGNTGELF
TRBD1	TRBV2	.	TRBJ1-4	ASEGTGRTEKLF
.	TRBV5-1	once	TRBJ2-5	ASSLMAQETQY
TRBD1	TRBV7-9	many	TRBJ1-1	ASSLEGHRGAF
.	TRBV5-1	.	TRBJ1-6	ASSLNMRYNSPLH
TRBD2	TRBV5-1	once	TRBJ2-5	ATRAGGPEETQY
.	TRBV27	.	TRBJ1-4	ASSRDSNEKLF
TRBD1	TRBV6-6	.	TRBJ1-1	ASTAGQGRTEAF
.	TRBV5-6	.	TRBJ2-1	ASSLGVNEQF
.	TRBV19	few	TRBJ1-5	ASRLQHNQPQH
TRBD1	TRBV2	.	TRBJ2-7	ASSAGTGGNEQY
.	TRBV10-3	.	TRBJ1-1	AGADSLNTEAF
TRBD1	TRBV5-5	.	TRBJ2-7	ASNPDRAYKAAEQY
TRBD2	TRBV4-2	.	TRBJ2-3	ASSQEGTSGADTQY
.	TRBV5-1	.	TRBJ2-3	ASSLGDTDTQY
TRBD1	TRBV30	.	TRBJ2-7	AWSRQGFEQY
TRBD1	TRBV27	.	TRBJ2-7	ASSLSGQAEQY
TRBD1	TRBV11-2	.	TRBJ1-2	ASSRQGGKQGYT
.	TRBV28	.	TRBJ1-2	ASSYADQRAYGYT
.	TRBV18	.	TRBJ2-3	ASSPGTGNTDTQY
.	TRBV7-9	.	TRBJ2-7	ASSLLGHRGPYYEQY
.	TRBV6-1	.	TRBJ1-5	ASKAGNSNQPQH
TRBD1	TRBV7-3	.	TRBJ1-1	ASSLTHRGAEAF
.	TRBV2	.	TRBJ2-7	ASSDHPGPSYEQY
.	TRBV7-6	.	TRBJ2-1	ASSSQAPGLVYNEQF
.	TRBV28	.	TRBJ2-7	ASISTPPYEQY
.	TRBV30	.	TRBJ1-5	AWNVGNQPQH
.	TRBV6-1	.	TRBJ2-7	ASSEWGTYSYEQY
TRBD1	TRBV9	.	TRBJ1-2	ASSSPRGGNYGYT
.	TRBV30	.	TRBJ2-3	AWAQTGTSTDTQY
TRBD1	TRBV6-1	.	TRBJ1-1	ASSWTGTNTEAF
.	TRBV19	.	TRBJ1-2	ASSKELRTGQSYGYT
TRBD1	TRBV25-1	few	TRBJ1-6	ASSEPTGGPSPLH
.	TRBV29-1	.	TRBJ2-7	SVSGVYEQY
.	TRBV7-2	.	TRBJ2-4	ASSRFGEVGNIQY
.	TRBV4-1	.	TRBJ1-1	ASSHKDTLNTEAF
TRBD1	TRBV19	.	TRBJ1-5	ASRRQGTINQPQH
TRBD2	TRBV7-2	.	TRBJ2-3	ASSLGGGTSFTDTQY
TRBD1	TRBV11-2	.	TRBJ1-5	ASSPGQGAVGNQPQH
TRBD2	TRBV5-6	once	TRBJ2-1	ASSLWTGDYYNEQF
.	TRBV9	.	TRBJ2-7	ASSVASSSYEQY
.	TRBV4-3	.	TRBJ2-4	ASSQDSRERNIQY